Listed below are T cell receptor beta chains from one sample, sequenced in a study of beta chain features in type 1 diabetes. Generated by immunoSEQ multiplex PCR, the TCRdb table keeps only in-frame clones and is missing some. The sample consists of 330,000 or so clones, 10% to 15% of them appearing once. Sequenced sample: naive CD4+ T cells from blood. These receptors all come from a woman aged 18-29 years with type 1 diabetes. Both conserved end residues are part of each CDR3. A D gene is named only where the DNA matches it firmly. Size is stated for part of the rows, as once, few or many counts, or as a class when the clone is expanded.

D gene	V gene	J gene	clone size	CDR3 protein	CDR3 DNA
TRBD1	TRBV4-3	TRBJ2-1	few	CASSQIRTGGVEQFF	TGCGCCAGCAGCCAGATCCGGACAGGGGGCGTTGAGCAGTTCTTC
.	TRBV5-1	TRBJ2-3	once	CASRSGTSTDTQYF	TGCGCCAGCAGATCCGGGACAAGCACAGATACGCAGTATTTT
TRBD2	TRBV4-3	TRBJ2-3	.	CASSPYLAGGTDTQYF	TGCGCCAGCAGCCCGTACCTAGCGGGGGGGACAGATACGCAGTATTTT
.	TRBV5-1	TRBJ1-1	.	CASSGAGTEAFF	TGCGCCAGCAGCGGGGCGGGGACTGAAGCTTTCTTT
TRBD2	TRBV7-9	TRBJ2-1	.	CASSLVPGGDEQFF	TGTGCCAGCAGCTTAGTACCCGGGGGGGATGAGCAGTTCTTC
.	TRBV11-2	TRBJ2-1	.	CASSFLGTGYNEQFF	TGTGCCAGCAGCTTTTTAGGTACAGGGTACAATGAGCAGTTCTTC
.	TRBV7-9	TRBJ2-5	.	CASSQRGVETQYF	TGTGCCAGCAGCCAAAGGGGTGTGGAGACCCAGTACTTC
.	TRBV30	TRBJ2-7	.	CACRPTYYEQYF	TGTGCCTGCAGGCCTACATATTACGAGCAGTACTTC
.	TRBV7-9	TRBJ1-5	.	CASSLGQASQPQHF	TGTGCCAGCAGCTTAGGACAGGCCTCTCAGCCCCAGCATTTT
.	TRBV19	TRBJ2-4	.	CASSSVELAKNIQYF	TGTGCCAGTAGTAGCGTTGAATTAGCCAAAAACATTCAGTACTTC
TRBD1	TRBV7-3	TRBJ1-1	.	CASSLDREGTEAFF	TGTGCCAGCAGCCTGGACAGGGAAGGGACTGAAGCTTTCTTT
TRBD2	TRBV7-8	TRBJ2-7	.	CASSLRAGTSSYEQYF	TGTGCCAGCAGCCTACGGGCAGGGACTAGCTCGTACGAGCAGTACTTC
.	TRBV27	TRBJ1-5	.	CASSPAGTPYSNQPQHF	TGTGCCAGCAGTCCCGCCGGGACACCGTATAGCAATCAGCCCCAGCATTTT
TRBD2	TRBV10-3	TRBJ2-1	.	CAISGDRRGGAEQFF	TGTGCCATCAGTGGTGACCGGCGGGGGGGCGCTGAGCAGTTCTTC
TRBD1	TRBV4-1	TRBJ2-1	few	CASSQEPPGTGYYNEQFF	TGCGCCAGCAGCCAAGAACCGCCCGGGACAGGGTACTACAATGAGCAGTTCTTC
.	TRBV30	TRBJ1-5	few	CAWSTRGGSNQPQHF	TGTGCCTGGAGTACACGAGGAGGCAGCAATCAGCCCCAGCATTTT
.	TRBV11-2	TRBJ2-6	few	CASSQTPGANVLTF	TGTGCCAGCAGCCAAACACCTGGGGCCAACGTCCTGACTTTC
.	TRBV29-1	TRBJ1-1	few	CSVELRAGNTEAFF	TGCAGCGTTGAATTGAGGGCAGGTAACACTGAAGCTTTCTTT
TRBD1	TRBV4-2	TRBJ2-4	few	CASSQLGQENIQYF	TGTGCCAGCAGCCAATTGGGACAGGAAAACATTCAGTACTTC
TRBD2	TRBV28	TRBJ2-7	.	CASSSGLAGPYEQYF	TGTGCCAGCAGTTCAGGCCTAGCGGGGCCCTACGAGCAGTACTTC
TRBD1	TRBV18	TRBJ2-2	.	CASSPPQGQYTGELFF	TGTGCCAGCTCACCACCGCAGGGACAGTACACCGGGGAGCTGTTTTTT
.	TRBV29-1	TRBJ1-5	few	CSVVEHTGSNQPQHF	TGCAGCGTTGTGGAGCACACAGGAAGCAATCAGCCCCAGCATTTT
TRBD1	TRBV29-1	TRBJ1-1	.	CSVVRQGAFF	TGCAGCGTCGTTCGACAGGGGGCTTTCTTT
TRBD2	TRBV7-2	TRBJ2-3	.	CASSRRTSGVTDTQYF	TGTGCCAGCAGCCGAAGGACTAGCGGGGTCACAGATACGCAGTATTTT
.	TRBV30	TRBJ2-5	few	CAGRVSGRNQETQYF	TGTGCCGGACGGGTTAGCGGAAGAAATCAAGAGACCCAGTACTTC
TRBD1	TRBV28	TRBJ2-7	few	CAIGDSLFYEQYF	TGTGCCATCGGGGACAGTTTATTCTACGAGCAGTACTTC
.	TRBV11-2	TRBJ2-1	.	CASSRGGPEQFF	TGTGCCAGCAGTCGCGGGGGCCCTGAGCAGTTCTTC
.	TRBV10-3	TRBJ2-1	.	CAISGRAADEQFF	TGTGCCATCAGTGGGAGGGCAGCCGATGAGCAGTTCTTC
.	TRBV4-3	TRBJ1-2	few	CASSQEMEPGFGGYTF	TGCGCCAGCAGCCAAGAGATGGAACCGGGGTTCGGTGGCTACACCTTC
TRBD2	TRBV7-2	TRBJ2-7	.	CASSILAGGAYEQYF	TGTGCCAGCAGCATCCTAGCGGGGGGCGCCTACGAGCAGTACTTC
TRBD1	TRBV5-1	TRBJ2-1	few	CASSPGTGAYNEQFF	TGCGCCAGCAGCCCCGGGACAGGGGCCTACAATGAGCAGTTCTTC
TRBD1	TRBV4-3	TRBJ1-2	few	CASSLGAGGAGGYTF	TGCGCCAGCAGCCTGGGGGCAGGGGGCGCGGGAGGCTACACCTTC
.	TRBV29-1	TRBJ1-2	.	CSVENEVRAYGYTF	TGCAGCGTTGAAAATGAGGTCAGGGCATATGGCTACACCTTC
.	TRBV6-6	TRBJ2-7	few	CASTKGVGNYEQYF	TGTGCCAGCACCAAGGGGGTAGGGAACTACGAGCAGTACTTC
.	TRBV15	TRBJ1-1	few	CATSTVRDFENTEAFF	TGTGCCACCAGCACAGTTCGGGACTTCGAGAACACTGAAGCTTTCTTT
.	TRBV27	TRBJ2-1	few	CASSLSGGRHNEQFF	TGTGCCAGCAGTTTATCGGGGGGTAGACACAATGAGCAGTTCTTC
.	TRBV25-1	TRBJ2-6	.	CASSDNLAGSSGANVLTF	TGTGCCAGCAGTGACAACCTCGCAGGGTCCTCTGGGGCCAACGTCCTGACTTTC
TRBD1	TRBV10-3	TRBJ2-4	.	CAISSLSGTENIQYF	TGTGCCATCAGTAGCTTATCCGGGACAGAAAACATTCAGTACTTC
TRBD1	TRBV28	TRBJ2-2	few	CASRPDRVSGELFF	TGTGCCAGCAGGCCGGACAGGGTATCCGGGGAGCTGTTTTTT
TRBD1	TRBV5-1	TRBJ1-2	.	CASSGTGTSYGYTF	TGCGCCAGCAGCGGGACAGGGACGTCCTATGGCTACACCTTC
.	TRBV7-2	TRBJ2-1	.	CASSLGRADEQFF	TGTGCCAGCAGCCTCGGTCGTGCCGATGAGCAGTTCTTC
TRBD2	TRBV5-4	TRBJ2-5	.	CASSLAAGGRQETQYF	TGTGCCAGCAGCTTGGCGGCGGGGGGGAGGCAAGAGACCCAGTACTTC
.	TRBV18	TRBJ1-1	few	CASSPGPNTEAFF	TGTGCCAGCTCACCAGGGCCAAACACTGAAGCTTTCTTT
.	TRBV7-3	TRBJ2-1	few	CASSSPSTYNEQFF	TGTGCCAGCAGCTCGCCCAGTACCTACAATGAGCAGTTCTTC
TRBD2	TRBV30	TRBJ2-1	few	CAWSSGIRFIEQFF	TGTGCCTGGAGTAGCGGGATACGGTTTATTGAGCAGTTCTTC